A selection of T cell receptor beta chains follows, all from one sample in a study of blood T cells in healthy people across ages. TCRdb re-analysed the 5' RACE reads in MiXCR, keeping a single row per CDR3 protein. The repertoire includes approximately 800,000 distinct CDR3 sequences, roughly 25% of them detected once, and under 4.5% sits in the top ten. A further study also used this sample, focusing on T cells of mothers and their children.

Sequenced material: blood. These receptor sequences come from a boy aged 5-17 years in good health. Both conserved end residues are part of each CDR3.

V gene	J gene	CDR3 protein
TRBV29-1	TRBJ2-1	CSVMRTGFVDEQFF
TRBV18	TRBJ1-5	CASSLDSINQPQHF
TRBV29-1	TRBJ2-5	CSVCLAGDTHQETQYF
TRBV28	TRBJ1-5	CASSLGVSQPQHF
TRBV6-6	TRBJ2-5	CASGVGGQETQYF
TRBV9	TRBJ2-1	CASSSQTGGTGNEQFF
TRBV10-1	NA	CARDGQGADEQYF
TRBV7-2	TRBJ1-2	CASSLAAGGVIGYTF
TRBV6-2/TRBV6-3	TRBJ2-5	CASSYLPLIRDRDRGETQYF
TRBV7-3	TRBJ2-5	CASSDRGFSETQYF
TRBV6-2/TRBV6-3	TRBJ2-1	CASSSRRSGSRNEQFF
TRBV20-1	TRBJ2-1	CSARDHKREAFNEQFF
TRBV12-3/TRBV12-4	TRBJ1-1	CASSAWATEAFF
TRBV9	TRBJ2-3	CASSEGLAESTDTQYF
TRBV7-2	TRBJ2-7	CASSERGGGYEQYF
TRBV4-3	TRBJ2-2	CASRTGTGGTGELFF
TRBV28	NA	CASLSTPLAGGAETQYF
TRBV6-6	TRBJ2-5	CASSYELQETQYF
TRBV6-5	TRBJ1-4	CASRGTGPNEKLFF
TRBV14	TRBJ2-7	CASSQRQYEQYF
TRBV7-9	TRBJ1-4	CARSLGSWINEKLFF
TRBV7-2	TRBJ2-5	CASSPGQAQETQYF
TRBV20-1	TRBJ2-1	CSALKREGIYEQFF
TRBV29-1	TRBJ1-4	CSVEGDEKLFF
TRBV7-9	TRBJ2-5	CASSLVGRGQETQYF
TRBV7-2	TRBJ1-3	CASSFGQGRNTIYF
TRBV7-2	TRBJ2-3	CASSLPEWDHRLF
TRBV12-3/TRBV12-4	TRBJ2-5	CASSLWGTQETQYF
TRBV7-2	TRBJ2-3	CASSFPGERTDTQYF
TRBV7-2	TRBJ2-5	CASSLAAQAVETQYF
TRBV21-1	NA	CASSKAQDCGSTYNEQFF
TRBV5-1	TRBJ2-7	CASSFWTGSYEQYF
TRBV21-1	TRBJ2-6	CASSSVQLSGANVLTF
TRBV20-1	TRBJ1-2	CSARYRQGVLSGYTF
TRBV24-1	TRBJ2-5	CATSDGQGKKTQYF
TRBV29-1	TRBJ1-2	CSVSGSLRGTGGTYGYTF
TRBV28	TRBJ2-5	CASRDVRYQETQYF
TRBV19	TRBJ2-5	CASSIAGRGPSYEHYF
TRBV29-1	TRBJ1-1	CSVEPGAEAFF
TRBV5-6	TRBJ2-1	CASNLGSYNEQFF
TRBV20-1	TRBJ2-4	CSTREDVTNIQYF
TRBV6-5	TRBJ1-3	CASSYRKTGGGNTIYF
TRBV4-1	TRBJ2-7	CASSQGAGGSYEQYF
TRBV19	TRBJ2-1	CASSLPGLEYSYNEQFF
TRBV5-1	TRBJ2-5	CASSLGNRGVFKETQYF
TRBV28	TRBJ1-2	CASKGQYFYGYTF
TRBV7-3	TRBJ2-3	CASSFGVLPDDTQYF
TRBV6-1	TRBJ2-7	CASRGDSSSSYEQYF
TRBV7-9	TRBJ2-6	CASSLVAGINVLTF
TRBV20-1	TRBJ1-2	CSARDRGSTNYGYTF
TRBV13	TRBJ2-6	CASSGMPSGANVLTF
TRBV15	TRBJ2-1	CATSRGMSGSSYNEQFF
TRBV4-3	TRBJ1-5	CASSQDRVGNQPQHF